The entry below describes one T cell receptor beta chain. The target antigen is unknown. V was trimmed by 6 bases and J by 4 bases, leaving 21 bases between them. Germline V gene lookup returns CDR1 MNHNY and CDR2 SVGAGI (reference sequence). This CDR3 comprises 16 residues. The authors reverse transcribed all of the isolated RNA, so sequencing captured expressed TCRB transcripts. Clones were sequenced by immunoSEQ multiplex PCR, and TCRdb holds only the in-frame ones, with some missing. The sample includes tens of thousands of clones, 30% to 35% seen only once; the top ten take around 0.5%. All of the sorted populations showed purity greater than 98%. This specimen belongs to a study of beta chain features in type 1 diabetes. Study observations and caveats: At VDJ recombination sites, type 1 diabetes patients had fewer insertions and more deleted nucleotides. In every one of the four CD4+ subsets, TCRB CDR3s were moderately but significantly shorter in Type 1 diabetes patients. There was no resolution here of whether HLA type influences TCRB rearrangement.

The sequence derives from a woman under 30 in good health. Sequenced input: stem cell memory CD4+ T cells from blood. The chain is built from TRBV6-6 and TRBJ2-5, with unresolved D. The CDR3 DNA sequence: TGTGCCAGCAGACGAGGTTTAGTGGTGGCTGGAGAGACCCAGTACTTC. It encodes CASRRGLVVAGETQYF.